These 27 T cell receptor beta chains originate from one sample sequenced in a study of T cell responses to AZD1222 COVID-19 vaccine. Sequencing used immunoSEQ multiplex PCR; TCRdb keeps in-frame clones, though not all of them. In the table there are roughly 120,000 clones, approximately 84% of which are singletons. The starting material was peripheral blood, obtained on day 0 of AZD1222 vaccination. The receptors derive from an adult in good health.

J is TRBJ2-7 and V is TRBV5-6; TRBD1 is a possible D gene (5 bases). Germline CDR1 SGHDT, CDR2 YYEEEE. V lost 1 base and J lost 4, with 21 bases in between. The CDR3 runs 17 residues. CDR3 DNA sequence: TGTGCCAGCAGCTTGATGGGGCAGGGAACCCTCACATACGAGCAGTACTTC. Translated: CASSLMGQGTLTYEQYF.

V is TRBV11-1 and J is TRBJ2-7; TRBD1 agrees at 7 bases. This CDR3 contains 13 residues. The ends lost 4 bases at V and 4 bases at J; junction bases unmatched: 4. Germline-derived CDR1 and CDR2 are SGHAT and FQDESV (reference sequence). The chain's CDR3 is CASSSRDRYEQYF. CDR3 nucleotide sequence: TGTGCCAGCAGCTCCCGGGACAGATACGAGCAGTACTTC.

J is TRBJ1-1 and V is TRBV6-2 or TRBV6-3; 7 bases fit TRBD1. Germline trimming cut 2 bases from V and 0 bases from J; bases unmatched to any gene: 6. CDR1 is MNHEY, CDR2 SVGEGT, per germline. There are 16 residues in the CDR3. CDR3 residues: CASSYGWGQLNTEAFF. The CDR3 DNA sequence: TGTGCCAGCAGTTACGGTTGGGGACAGTTGAACACTGAAGCTTTCTTT.

The chain employs TRBV5-4 and TRBJ1-4; D is unclear. Trimming stripped 4 bases from V and 2 bases from J, with 12 bases between. CDR1 and CDR2 (germline): SGHNT, YYREEE (reference sequence). The CDR3 has 15 residues. The chain's CDR3 is CASSLPGGTNEKLFF. CDR3 coding DNA: TGTGCCAGCAGCCTACCTGGTGGGACTAATGAAAAACTGTTTTTT.

The chain recombines TRBV7-9 with TRBJ2-1; maybe TRBD2 (6 bases). The V gene lost 4 bases and the J gene lost 3 bases, with 19 bases spanning the gap. Germline V gives CDR1 SEHNR, CDR2 FQNEAQ (reference sequence). The CDR3 length is 17 residues. The CDR3 DNA reads as TGTGCCAGCAGCTACTGGGGACCCCAAGCGGGCTACAATGAGCAGTTCTTC. Protein product: CASSYWGPQAGYNEQFF.

This clone was counted between two and nine times. The rearrangement links TRBV28 to TRBJ1-2; D gene ambiguous. Between the trimmed V and J ends, which lost 3 bases and 4 bases, there was a span of 12 bases. The germline V gene encodes CDR1 MDHEN and CDR2 SYDVKM. The CDR3 runs to 14 residues. CDR3 nucleotides: TGTGCCAGCAGTTTGCCCGGACTCAGCTATGGCTACACCTTC. Its translation is CASSLPGLSYGYTF.

This chain uses TRBV7-6 with TRBJ2-6, with D perhaps matching TRBD2 (7 bases). The germline CDR1 and CDR2 sequences are SGHVS and FNYEAQ. The CDR3 is 19 amino acids. V shed 5 bases and J shed 2 bases, with 22 bases lying between them. The CDR3 is CASSPFPPGGRAGANVLTF. In nucleotides, the CDR3 is TGTGCCAGCAGCCCCTTCCCTCCGGGGGGCCGGGCTGGGGCCAACGTCCTGACTTTC.

The rearrangement uses TRBV6-4 and TRBJ2-3; D possibly corresponds to TRBD2 (6 bases). In germline, CDR1 is MRHNA, CDR2 SNTAGT. This CDR3 has 13 residues. Trimming took 5 bases from V and 6 from J, leaving 12 bases between them. Here the CDR3 reads CASSLGGADTQYF. CDR3 DNA sequence: TGTGCCAGCAGTCTGGGGGGAGCTGATACGCAGTATTTT.

This sequence joins TRBV7-8 and TRBJ1-5; no clear D. V was pared by 2 bases and J by 0 bases, with 8 bases between. The CDR3 loop spans 15 amino acids. Germline CDR1 SGHVS, CDR2 FQNEAQ. CDR3 DNA sequence: TGTGCCAGCAGCTTACGGCCTAATAGCAATCAGCCCCAGCATTTT. Its translation: CASSLRPNSNQPQHF.

V usage is TRBV18 and J usage is TRBJ1-5; D gene unclear. Between the trimmed V and J ends, which lost 4 bases and 3 bases, there was a span of 7 bases. This CDR3 region has 13 residues. CDR1 and CDR2 (germline): KGHSH, LQKENI. The CDR3 region is CASSRSDNQPQHF. Here the CDR3 DNA reads TGTGCCAGCTCACGTTCAGACAATCAGCCCCAGCATTTT.

This clone was detected only once. This sequence joins TRBV19 and TRBJ1-5; 9 bases align to TRBD1. This CDR3 is 15 amino acids long. CDR1 LNHDA and CDR2 SQIVND come from the germline V gene (reference sequence). The V and J ends lost 8 bases and 5 bases, in that order; junction bases with no gene match: 10. CDR3 nucleotides: TGTGCCAGTCGCACTCCGGGACAGGGTTATCAGCCCCAGCATTTT. It is translated as CASRTPGQGYQPQHF.

V usage is TRBV11-3 and J usage is TRBJ1-4; D is unclear. Germline V lookup: CDR1 SGHNT, CDR2 YENEEA. Trimming shortened V by 2 bases and J by 8 bases, and 9 bases separated the two germline ends. The CDR3 sequence is 13 residues long. Here the CDR3 reads CASSLQIEEKLFF. CDR3 in DNA: TGTGCCAGCAGCTTACAGATCGAGGAAAAACTGTTTTTT.

This clone appeared a single time. The chain joins TRBV28 to TRBJ1-1; D uncertain. The V end was cut by 7 bases, the J end by 0 bases, with 12 bases between. CDR1 and CDR2 (germline): MDHEN, SYDVKM. The CDR3 loop spans 14 amino acids. DNA of the CDR3: TGTGCCAGCACCCTAGGAGGAATGAACACTGAAGCTTTCTTT. Translated, it gives CASTLGGMNTEAFF.

This chain connects TRBV5-4 to TRBJ2-5; 8 bases agree with TRBD2. There are 15 residues in the CDR3. Germline V gene lookup returns CDR1 SGHNT and CDR2 YYREEE (reference sequence). V was clipped by 1 base and J by 3 bases; unmatched bases: 5. CDR3 protein: CASSLKSGGEETQYF. The CDR3 coding sequence is TGTGCCAGCAGCTTGAAAAGCGGGGGAGAAGAGACCCAGTACTTC.

The V and J genes are TRBV28 and TRBJ2-3; D is unresolved. The germline V and J ends were trimmed by 6 bases and 0 bases, with 7 bases remaining between them. There are 13 residues in the CDR3. Germline loops: CDR1 MDHEN, CDR2 SYDVKM. As DNA, the CDR3 is TGTGCCAGCAGCGAGAGAAGCACAGATACGCAGTATTTT. Protein product: CASSERSTDTQYF.

V and J are TRBV3-1 (or the pseudogene TRBV3-2) and TRBJ2-2; perhaps TRBD2 as D (6 bases). The CDR3 sequence is 13 residues long. The germline V and J ends were trimmed by 4 bases and 6 bases, with 9 bases remaining between them. Germline V gene sequence: CDR1 LGHDT, CDR2 YNNKEL (reference sequence). The CDR3 nucleotides read TGTGCCAGCAGCCCACTAGCCCCCGGGGAGCTGTTTTTT. As protein: CASSPLAPGELFF.

This clone has just one count. V gene TRBV6-5 combines with J gene TRBJ1-2, with D unclear. Per germline, CDR1 MNHEY and CDR2 SVGAGI. V lost 7 bases and J 4 bases, leaving 19 bases between the germline ends. The CDR3 runs 15 residues. CDR3 in amino acids: CASTEGFREGYGYTF. The CDR3 bases are TGTGCCAGCACAGAGGGTTTCCGGGAGGGCTATGGCTACACCTTC.

The V and J genes are TRBV3-1 (or the pseudogene TRBV3-2) and TRBJ2-7; D remains unclear. Trimming removed 5 bases at V and 6 bases at J, with 14 bases between. Per germline, CDR1 LGHDT and CDR2 YNNKEL (reference sequence). There are 13 residues in the CDR3. The CDR3 DNA follows: TGTGCCAGCAGCTTAAAGATAGGGTCCGAGCAGTACTTC. As protein: CASSLKIGSEQYF.

The rearrangement joins TRBV10-3 to TRBJ1-4; the D is unclear. The V end was cut by 6 bases, the J end by 7 bases, with 9 bases between. Germline V CDR1 and CDR2: ENHRY, SYGVKD. This CDR3 comprises 12 residues. The CDR3 sequence: CAISVDLEKLFF. CDR3 sequence (DNA): TGTGCCATCAGCGTAGATCTTGAAAAACTGTTTTTT.

V and J are TRBV5-1 and TRBJ2-7; a possible D gene is TRBD2 (6 bases). CDR1 and CDR2 (germline): SGHRS, YFSETQ. There are 15 residues in the CDR3. V lost 4 bases to trimming and J lost 0 bases, with 14 bases between them. CDR3 sequence reads: CASSPGLYDSYEQYF. In DNA form, the CDR3 reads TGCGCCAGCAGCCCGGGACTTTACGACTCCTACGAGCAGTACTTC.

The chain carries TRBV4-1 and TRBJ2-5; D uncertain. The CDR3 is 14 amino acids. V lost 4 bases and J 1 base, leaving 10 bases between the germline ends. Germline lookup yields CDR1 MGHRA and CDR2 YSYEKL. CDR3 in DNA: TGCGCCAGCAGCCCCCGGGTTTCCCAAGAGACCCAGTACTTC. Amino acid sequence: CASSPRVSQETQYF.

The genes are TRBV5-1 and TRBJ2-1; 10 positions agree with TRBD2. The CDR3 is 14 residues long. V lost 3 bases and J lost 8; bases outside the gene matches: 5. Germline V gene data show CDR1 as SGHRS and CDR2 as YFSETQ. In DNA form, the CDR3 reads TGCGCCAGCAGCTCTGGACTAGCGGCCTATGAGCAGTTCTTC. The encoded protein is CASSSGLAAYEQFF.

As regards this clone: Other DNA sequences within the sample encode an identical CDR3. In nucleotides, the CDR3 is TGCGCCAGCAGCCAAGGGGCCGGCTATGGCTACACCTTC. Amino acids: CASSQGAGYGYTF. V usage is TRBV4-1 and J usage is TRBJ1-2; D is undetermined. The CDR3 extends over 13 amino acids. The V and J ends lost 1 base and 4 bases respectively, with 7 bases between them. CDR1 and CDR2 from the germline V gene are MGHRA and YSYEKL.

The rearrangement joins TRBV27 to TRBJ2-1, with a tentative D call TRBD2 (6 bases). Trimming cost V 7 bases and J 6 bases, with 19 bases left between them. The CDR3 has 15 amino acids. Germline V gene lookup returns CDR1 MNHEY and CDR2 SMNVEV (reference sequence). The CDR3 region has the DNA TGTGCCAGCACCGAAGGGTCGGGAGCGTTCAATGAGCAGTTCTTC. Amino acids: CASTEGSGAFNEQFF.

This chain connects TRBV7-2 to TRBJ1-3; D possibly corresponds to TRBD1 (5 bases). V was shortened by 5 bases and J by 4 bases, with 18 bases between the two germline ends. From germline, CDR1 is SGHTA and CDR2 FQGNSA. There are 16 residues in the CDR3. CDR3 coding DNA: TGTGCCAGCAGCGGGGGTCTAACCTTCTCCGGAAACACCATATATTTT. Translating gives CASSGGLTFSGNTIYF.

To note about this clone: One junction end disagrees with the germline gene, perhaps due to a read error. The rearrangement joins TRBV7-7 to TRBJ2-1, with 8 bases lining up with TRBD2. The V gene's germline CDR1 is SSHAT and CDR2 FNYEAQ (reference sequence). This CDR3 is 15 amino acids long. CDR3 in amino acids: CASSTGTRRSDEQFF. CDR3 bases: TGTGCTAGCAGCACCGGGACTAGGCGGAGTGATGAGCAGTTCTTC.

The rearrangement links TRBV13 to TRBJ2-2, with D perhaps assigned TRBD1 or TRBD2 (6 bases each). This CDR3 region has 18 residues. V lost 5 bases, J lost 2 bases, and 21 bases lay in between. The germline gives CDR1 PRHDT, CDR2 FYEKMQ (reference sequence). CDR3: CASSRPLGAGKNTGELFF. The CDR3 coding sequence is TGTGCCAGCAGCCGACCGTTGGGGGCGGGAAAAAACACCGGGGAGCTGTTTTTT.